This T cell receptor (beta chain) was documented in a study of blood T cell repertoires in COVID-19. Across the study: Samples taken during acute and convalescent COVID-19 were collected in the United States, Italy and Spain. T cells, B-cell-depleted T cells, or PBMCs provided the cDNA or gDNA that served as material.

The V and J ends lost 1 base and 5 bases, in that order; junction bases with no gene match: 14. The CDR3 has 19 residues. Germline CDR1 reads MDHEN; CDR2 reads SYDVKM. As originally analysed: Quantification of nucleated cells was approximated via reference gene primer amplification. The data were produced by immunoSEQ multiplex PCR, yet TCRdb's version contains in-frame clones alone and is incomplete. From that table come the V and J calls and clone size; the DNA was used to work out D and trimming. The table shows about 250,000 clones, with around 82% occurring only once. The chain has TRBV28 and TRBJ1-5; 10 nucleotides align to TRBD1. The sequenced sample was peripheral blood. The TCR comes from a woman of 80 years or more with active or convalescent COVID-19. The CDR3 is CASSLYEYFRGQGYQPQHF. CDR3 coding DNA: TGTGCCAGCAGTTTATACGAGTATTTTCGGGGACAGGGGTATCAGCCCCAGCATTTT.